Listed below are T cell receptor beta chains from one sample, sequenced in a study of blood T cell repertoires in COVID-19. TCRdb's table, derived via immunoSEQ multiplex PCR, lists solely in-frame clones and lacks some. The profile shows 150,000 to 200,000 clones, about 86% of them singletons. Sample: peripheral blood. All receptors derive from a man aged 55 to 69 with acute or convalescent COVID-19. Each CDR3 is given with its conserved first and last residue. A D gene is named only where the DNA matches it firmly. The size field is filled for only some rows; it gives once, few, many or a size class.

J | D | V | size | DNA | CDR3
TRBJ2-7 | TRBD1 | TRBV29-1 | NA | TGCAGCGTTACCGGGACAGGGGACCCTCCCTACGAGCAGTACTTC | CSVTGTGDPPYEQYF
TRBJ2-2 | TRBD1 | TRBV5-6 | NA | TGTGCCAGCAGCCCCGACAGGGGGAACACCGGGGAGCTGTTTTTT | CASSPDRGNTGELFF
TRBJ1-5 | NA | TRBV2 | NA | TGTGCCAGCAGCGGTCAGGGGTACGGTCAGCCCCAGCATTTT | CASSGQGYGQPQHF
TRBJ1-2 | NA | TRBV5-1 | NA | TGCGCCAGCAGCTTGGTAGGGGGAAGGGGCTATGGCTACACCTTC | CASSLVGGRGYGYTF
TRBJ1-5 | NA | TRBV28 | NA | TGTGCCAGCAGTTTATTAGAGCAGCCCCAGCATTTT | CASSLLEQPQHF
TRBJ2-1 | NA | TRBV11-2 | NA | TGTGCCAGCAGCTTAGGCTCTAGCGCAGGTCACAATGAGCAGTTCTTC | CASSLGSSAGHNEQFF
TRBJ2-1 | TRBD2 | TRBV18 | NA | TGTGCCAGCTCACCCACTAGCGGGGCTTACAATGAGCAGTTCTTC | CASSPTSGAYNEQFF
TRBJ2-4 | TRBD1 | TRBV5-1 | NA | TGCGCCAGCAGCAAGGGACAGGGGGACAAAAACATTCAGTACTTC | CASSKGQGDKNIQYF
TRBJ1-4 | NA | TRBV5-1 | NA | TGCGCCAGCATGAGCCTGGGGGGGCGAGGGGAAAAACTGTTTTTT | CASMSLGGRGEKLFF
TRBJ2-1 | NA | TRBV6-1 | NA | TGTGCCAGCAGTGAAGCTTCGGGGACTAATGAGCAGTTCTTC | CASSEASGTNEQFF
TRBJ1-4 | NA | TRBV9 | few | TGTGCCAGCAGCCCCCGACAAGCAACTAATGAAAAACTGTTTTTT | CASSPRQATNEKLFF
TRBJ2-7 | TRBD2 | TRBV4-2 | NA | TGTGCCAGCAGCCAAGAGGAGCGGGAGACGGGGCAGTACTTC | CASSQEERETGQYF
TRBJ2-3 | NA | TRBV29-1 | once | TGCAGCGTCCAAGGGACTGTGGATCGCACAGATACGCAGTATTTT | CSVQGTVDRTDTQYF
TRBJ1-1 | TRBD1 | TRBV18 | NA | TGTGCCAGCTCATTCCGACAGGGCGACACTGAAGCTTTCTTT | CASSFRQGDTEAFF
TRBJ2-1 | TRBD2 | TRBV3-1/TRBV3-2 | NA | TGTGCCAGCACCCCGACATATCCCTCAGCGGGAGGGCCCTACAATGAGCAGTTCTTC | CASTPTYPSAGGPYNEQFF
TRBJ1-1 | NA | TRBV30 | NA | TGTGCCTGGATCCTAATCGGGGGATCTAAAGAAGCTTTCTTT | CAWILIGGSKEAFF
TRBJ1-5 | NA | TRBV18 | NA | TGTGCCAGCTCACCCTCCCAGGGCGAGACAGGTCAGCCCCAGCATTTT | CASSPSQGETGQPQHF
TRBJ2-1 | TRBD2 | TRBV5-6 | NA | TGTGCCAGCAACTTGGGACTAGCGGCCCCCGTCTCCTACAATGAGCAGTTCTTC | CASNLGLAAPVSYNEQFF
TRBJ2-7 | TRBD1 | TRBV6-5 | few | TGTGCCAGCAGTTACTCGAGGACAGGGAAGGGCGAGCAGTACTTC | CASSYSRTGKGEQYF
TRBJ1-2 | TRBD1 | TRBV4-1 | NA | TGCGCCAGCAGCCAAATACAGGGGGCGGATTATGGCTACACCTTC | CASSQIQGADYGYTF
TRBJ2-1 | TRBD1 | TRBV24-1 | once | TGTGCCACCAGTGATTTGCGCAGGGGGACCAATGAGCAGTTCTTC | CATSDLRRGTNEQFF
TRBJ2-1 | TRBD2 | TRBV7-3 | NA | TGTGCCAGCAGAGCTAGCGGGACTCACAATGAGCAGTTCTTC | CASRASGTHNEQFF
TRBJ2-1 | TRBD2 | TRBV4-1 | NA | TGCGCCAGCAGCCAGGCTAGCGGAAACTCCTACAATGAGCAGTTCTTC | CASSQASGNSYNEQFF
TRBJ2-1 | TRBD2 | TRBV10-3 | NA | TGTGCCATCAGTGACCCCGGGACTAGCGGGAGAGGAACCCTCTTTGAGCAGTTCTTC | CAISDPGTSGRGTLFEQFF
TRBJ1-1 | NA | TRBV28 | NA | TGTGCCAGCAGGTTACCAGGGGACACTGAAGCTTTCTTT | CASRLPGDTEAFF
TRBJ1-2 | NA | TRBV7-2 | NA | TGTGCCAGCAGCGCCCCCCTCAGGGGACACTATGGCTACACCTTC | CASSAPLRGHYGYTF